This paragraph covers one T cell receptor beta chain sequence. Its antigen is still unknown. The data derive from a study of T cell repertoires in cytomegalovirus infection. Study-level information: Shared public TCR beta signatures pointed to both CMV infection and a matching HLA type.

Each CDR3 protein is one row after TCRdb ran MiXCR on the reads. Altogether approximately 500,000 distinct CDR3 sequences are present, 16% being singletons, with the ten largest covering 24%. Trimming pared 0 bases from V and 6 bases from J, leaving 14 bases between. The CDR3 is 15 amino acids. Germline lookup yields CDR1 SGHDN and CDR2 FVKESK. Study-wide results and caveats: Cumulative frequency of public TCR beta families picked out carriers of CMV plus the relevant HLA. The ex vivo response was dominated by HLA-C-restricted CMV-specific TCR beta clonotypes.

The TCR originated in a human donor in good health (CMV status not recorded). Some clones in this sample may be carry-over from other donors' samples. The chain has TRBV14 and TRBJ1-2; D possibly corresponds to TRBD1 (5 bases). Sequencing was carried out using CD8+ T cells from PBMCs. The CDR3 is CASSQENGGGHGYTF. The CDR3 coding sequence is TGTGCCAGCAGCCAAGAGAATGGTGGGGGTCATGGCTACACCTTC.